The sequence of this TCR beta chain was determined in a study of shared clonotypes between healthy human individuals. As for the study in general: Per-donor plates numbered three CD4 naive, three CD4 memory, two CD8 naive and one CD8 memory. Regarding the study as a whole: Generation probabilities were higher for clonotypes shared across all four sorted-subset donors than for unshared ones.

Sorted subsets were amplified in replicate PCRs using around 220 ng DNA, 30,000 to 35,000 T cell genomes. Clones were sequenced by immunoSEQ multiplex PCR, and TCRdb holds only the in-frame ones, with some missing. In the table there are roughly 720,000 clones, 90% of which are singletons. This CDR3 comprises 16 residues. The germline gives CDR1 LNHDA, CDR2 SQIVND (reference sequence). J was trimmed by 4 bases and V by 10 bases; bases with no gene match: 17. This clone showed up just once. What it binds is unknown. This clonotype originated in a man younger than 35 in good health. Some clones in this sample may be carry-over from other donors' samples. The sequenced sample was memory CD8+ T cells from PBMCs. The subset is: CD45RO+ cells pooled with CCR7-negative TemRA cells. V and J are TRBV19 and TRBJ2-7, with 9 positions matching TRBD1. CDR3 loop: CATTVGSGTGWYEQYF. CDR3 bases: TGTGCCACTACGGTGGGAAGCGGGACAGGGTGGTACGAGCAGTACTTC.